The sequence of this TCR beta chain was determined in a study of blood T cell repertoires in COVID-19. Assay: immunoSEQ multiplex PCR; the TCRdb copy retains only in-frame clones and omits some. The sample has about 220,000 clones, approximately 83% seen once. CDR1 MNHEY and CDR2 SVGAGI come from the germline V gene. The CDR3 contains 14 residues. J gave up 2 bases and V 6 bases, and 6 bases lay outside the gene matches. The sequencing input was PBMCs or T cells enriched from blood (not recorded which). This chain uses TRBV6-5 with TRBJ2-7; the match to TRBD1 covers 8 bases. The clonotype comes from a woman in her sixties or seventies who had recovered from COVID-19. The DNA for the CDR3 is TGTGCCAGCAGAGCGACAGGGGCGACCTACGAGCAGTACTTC. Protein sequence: CASRATGATYEQYF.